These 15 T cell receptor beta chains share one sample of origin, sequenced in a study of PD-1 blockade in classical Hodgkin lymphoma. Brentuximab vedotin exposure varied among the patients, all of whom had relapsed after autologous stem cell transplantation. Some clones are missing from TCRdb's copy, which holds only in-frame ones; the method was immunoSEQ multiplex PCR. Among nearly 55,000 clones, roughly 80% were seen once, and the ten largest hold around 15%. Sequencing used peripheral blood mononuclear cells (PBMCs), obtained at baseline. These receptors were obtained from a human donor with classical Hodgkin lymphoma.

This clone showed up just once. V gene TRBV9 combines with J gene TRBJ2-1; TRBD1 matches at 7 bases. Germline V CDR1 and CDR2: SGDLS, YYNGEE. The CDR3 has 13 residues. V lost 4 bases, J lost 6 bases, and 4 bases stayed unmatched. CDR3 residues: CASSWTGSNEQFF. The CDR3 region has the DNA TGTGCCAGCAGCTGGACAGGAAGCAATGAGCAGTTCTTC.

Remarks on this clone: Other DNA sequences of this sample code for an identical CDR3. The rearrangement links TRBV6-4 to TRBJ2-3; D remains unclear. The CDR3 is 13 residues long. Germline CDR1 reads MRHNA; CDR2 reads SNTAGT. The V and J ends lost 6 bases and 0 bases respectively, with 7 bases between them. CDR3 coding DNA: TGTGCCAGCAGCCAAGATAGCACAGATACGCAGTATTTT. Amino acids: CASSQDSTDTQYF.

Only a few counts were recorded for this clone. The chain couples TRBV29-1 to TRBJ2-3; D is perhaps TRBD1 or TRBD2 (5 bases each). Germline CDR1 is SQVTM and CDR2 is ANQGSEA. V lost 4 bases and J lost 4, with 21 bases in between. CDR3 length: 16 amino acids. The DNA for the CDR3 is TGCAGCGTTGGGACTGGGGCGTCCTCTGCACCAGATACGCAGTATTTT. Protein product: CSVGTGASSAPDTQYF.

This chain connects TRBV19 to TRBJ2-3; D is ambiguous. Germline V gene data show CDR1 as LNHDA and CDR2 as SQIVND (reference sequence). Trimming removed 1 base from V and 4 bases from J, with 12 bases in between. This CDR3 has 15 residues. CDR3 DNA sequence: TGTGCCAGTAGTATAGGGGCTTCTCCGGCAGATACGCAGTATTTT. Translated: CASSIGASPADTQYF.

V gene TRBV12-5 combines with J gene TRBJ1-5; D possibly corresponds to TRBD1 (5 bases). V lost 0 bases and J 3 bases, leaving 15 bases between the germline ends. From germline, CDR1 is LGHNT and CDR2 FRNRAP. CDR3 size: 17 residues. The CDR3 bases are TGTGCTAGTGGTTTGGTGGGTCTGGGGGGGATCAATCAGCCCCAGCATTTT. This translates into CASGLVGLGGINQPQHF.

V is TRBV18 and J is TRBJ2-2, with unresolved D. V lost 1 base and J lost 2, with 11 bases in between. This CDR3 region has 16 residues. The germline CDR1 and CDR2 sequences are KGHSH and LQKENI. CDR3 region: CASSPQEQTNTGELFF. The CDR3 DNA reads TGTGCCAGCTCACCACAAGAACAGACCAACACCGGGGAGCTGTTTTTT.

There are a few counts of this clone. The chain combines TRBV30 with TRBJ1-3; D is ambiguous. CDR3 length: 15 residues. Trimming left V 4 bases short and J 2 bases short, with 15 bases between. CDR1 is GTSNPN, CDR2 SVGIG, per germline (reference sequence). The CDR3 spells CAWTLAEQTGNTIYF. For the CDR3, the DNA is TGTGCCTGGACGCTCGCGGAGCAAACTGGAAACACCATATATTTT.

This clone showed up just once. The rearrangement uses TRBV5-5 and TRBJ1-5; D not resolved. There are 16 residues in the CDR3. V was cut by 3 bases and J by 2 bases, with 15 bases left in between. The germline V gene encodes CDR1 SGHKS and CDR2 YYEKEE (reference sequence). CDR3 sequence: CASSSRVDLGNQPQHF. The CDR3 DNA reads TGTGCCAGCAGCTCTAGAGTGGACCTCGGCAATCAGCCCCAGCATTTT.

V usage is TRBV5-1 and J usage is TRBJ2-1; 14 positions agree with TRBD2. Trimming at V came to 2 bases and at J to 9 bases, leaving 10 bases not matched to a gene. From germline, CDR1 is SGHRS and CDR2 YFSETQ. The CDR3 length is 17 residues. CDR3 amino acids: CASSLVRLAGGIGEQFF. The CDR3 DNA is TGCGCCAGCAGCTTAGTCCGACTAGCGGGAGGGATAGGTGAGCAGTTCTTC.

The genes are TRBV4-3 and TRBJ1-1; D may be TRBD1 (5 bases). The CDR3 consists of 14 residues. The V and J ends lost 3 bases and 4 bases respectively, with 12 bases between them. Germline V gene sequence: CDR1 LGHNA, CDR2 YSLEER. The CDR3 here is CASSHDRTSTEAFF. The CDR3 nucleotides read TGCGCCAGCAGCCACGACCGGACAAGCACTGAAGCTTTCTTT.

The J gene is TRBJ2-1, the V gene TRBV5-6, with 9 nucleotides matching TRBD2. V trimming: 0 bases; J trimming: 4 bases; junction bases outside the gene matches: 8. This CDR3 is 17 amino acids long. Germline loops: CDR1 SGHDT, CDR2 YYEEEE. The chain's CDR3 is CASSLAWGGRAYNEQFF. The CDR3 bases are TGTGCCAGCAGCTTGGCCTGGGGCGGGAGGGCTTACAATGAGCAGTTCTTC. The complete variable domain, with remaining parts taken from reference TRBV5-6 and TRBJ2-1, reads DAGVTQSPTHLIKTRGQQVTLRCSPKSGHDTVSWYQQALGQGPQFIFQYYEEEERQRGNFPDRFSGHQFPNYSSELNVNALLLGDSALYLCASSLAWGGRAYNEQFFGPGTRLTVL.

The chain uses TRBV9 and TRBJ2-7, with TRBD2 matching 8 bases. CDR3 length: 14 amino acids. Unmatched junction bases numbered 9, after V lost 2 bases and J lost 8 bases. CDR1 is SGDLS, CDR2 YYNGEE, per germline. DNA of the CDR3: TGTGCCAGCAGCGTGACTAGCGCTCCTACGCAGCAGTACTTC. This translates into CASSVTSAPTQQYF.

The V gene is TRBV29-1, the J gene TRBJ2-4; TRBD1 matches at 7 bases. The CDR3 totals 16 residues. Germline trimming cut 7 bases from V and 0 bases from J; bases unmatched to any gene: 12. The germline CDR1 and CDR2 sequences are SQVTM and ANQGSEA. CDR3 residues: CSASGQSLIAKNIQYF. DNA of the CDR3: TGCAGCGCCTCGGGACAGTCACTAATAGCCAAAAACATTCAGTACTTC.

This clone has just one count. The rearrangement uses TRBV29-1 and TRBJ2-2; D is undetermined. The V gene lost 1 base and the J gene lost 6 bases, with 6 bases spanning the gap. Germline V gene data show CDR1 as SQVTM and CDR2 as ANQGSEA. The length of the CDR3 is 12 residues. CDR3 coding DNA: TGCAGCGTTGAAGGAGACGCCGGGGAGCTGTTTTTT. It specifies CSVEGDAGELFF.

This chain connects TRBV18 to TRBJ2-1, with 11 bases that match TRBD2. Per germline, CDR1 KGHSH and CDR2 LQKENI. The CDR3 loop spans 16 amino acids. The V and J ends lost 4 bases and 0 bases, in that order; junction bases with no gene match: 2. This chain's CDR3 is CASSRGLAGSYNEQFF. The CDR3 DNA reads as TGTGCCAGCTCACGCGGACTAGCGGGCTCCTACAATGAGCAGTTCTTC.